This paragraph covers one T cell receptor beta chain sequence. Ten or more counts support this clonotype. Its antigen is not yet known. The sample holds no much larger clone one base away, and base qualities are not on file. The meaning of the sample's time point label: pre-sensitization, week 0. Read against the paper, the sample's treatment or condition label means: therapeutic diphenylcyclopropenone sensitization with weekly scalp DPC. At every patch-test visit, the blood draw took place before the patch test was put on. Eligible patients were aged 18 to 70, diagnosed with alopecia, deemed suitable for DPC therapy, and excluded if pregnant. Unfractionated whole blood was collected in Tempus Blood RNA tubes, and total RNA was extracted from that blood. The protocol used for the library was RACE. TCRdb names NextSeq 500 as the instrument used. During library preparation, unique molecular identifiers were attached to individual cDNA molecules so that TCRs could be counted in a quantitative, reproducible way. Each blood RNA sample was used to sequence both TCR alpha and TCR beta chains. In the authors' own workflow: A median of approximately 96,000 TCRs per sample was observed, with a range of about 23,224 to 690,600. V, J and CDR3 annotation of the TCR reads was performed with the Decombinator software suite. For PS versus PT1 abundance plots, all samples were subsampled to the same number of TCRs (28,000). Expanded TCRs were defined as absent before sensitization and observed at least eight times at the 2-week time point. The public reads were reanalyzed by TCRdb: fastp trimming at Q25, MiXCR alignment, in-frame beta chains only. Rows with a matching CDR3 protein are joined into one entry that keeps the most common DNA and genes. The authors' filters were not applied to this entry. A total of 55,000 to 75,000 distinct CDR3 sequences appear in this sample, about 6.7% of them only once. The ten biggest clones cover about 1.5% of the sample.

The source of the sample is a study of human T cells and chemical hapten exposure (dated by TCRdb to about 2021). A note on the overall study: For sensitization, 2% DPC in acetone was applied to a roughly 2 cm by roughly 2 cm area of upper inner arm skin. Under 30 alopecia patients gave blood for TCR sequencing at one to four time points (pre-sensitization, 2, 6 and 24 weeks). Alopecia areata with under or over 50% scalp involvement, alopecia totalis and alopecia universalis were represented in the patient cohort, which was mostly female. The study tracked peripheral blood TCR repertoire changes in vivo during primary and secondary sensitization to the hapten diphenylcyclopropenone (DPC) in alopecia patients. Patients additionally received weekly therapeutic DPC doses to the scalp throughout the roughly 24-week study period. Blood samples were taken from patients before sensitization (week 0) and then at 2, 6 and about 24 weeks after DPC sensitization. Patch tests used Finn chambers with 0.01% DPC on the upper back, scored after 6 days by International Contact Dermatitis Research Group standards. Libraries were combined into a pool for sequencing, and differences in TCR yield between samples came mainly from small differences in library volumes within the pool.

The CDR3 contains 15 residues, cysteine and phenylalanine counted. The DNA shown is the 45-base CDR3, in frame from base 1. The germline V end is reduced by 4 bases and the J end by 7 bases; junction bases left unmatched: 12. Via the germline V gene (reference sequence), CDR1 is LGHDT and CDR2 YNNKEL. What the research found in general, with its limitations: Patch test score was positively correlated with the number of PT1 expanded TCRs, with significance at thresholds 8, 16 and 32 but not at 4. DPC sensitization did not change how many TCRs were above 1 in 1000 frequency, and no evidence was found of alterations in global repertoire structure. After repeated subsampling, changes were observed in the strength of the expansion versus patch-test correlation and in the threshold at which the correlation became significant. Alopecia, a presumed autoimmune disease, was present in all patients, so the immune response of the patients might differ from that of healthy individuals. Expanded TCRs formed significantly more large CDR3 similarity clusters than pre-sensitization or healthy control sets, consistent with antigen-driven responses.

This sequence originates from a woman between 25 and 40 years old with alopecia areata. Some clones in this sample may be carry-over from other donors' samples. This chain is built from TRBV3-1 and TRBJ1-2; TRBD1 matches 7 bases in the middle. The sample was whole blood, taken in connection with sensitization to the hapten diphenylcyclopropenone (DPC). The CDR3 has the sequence CASSPYLQGQTGYTF. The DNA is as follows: TGTGCCAGCAGCCCGTATTTACAGGGACAGACTGGCTACACCTTC. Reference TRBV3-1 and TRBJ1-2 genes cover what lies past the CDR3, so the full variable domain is DTAVSQTPKYLVTQMGNDKSIKCEQNLGHDTMYWYKQDSKKFLKIMFSYNNKELIINETVPNRFSPKSPDKAHLNLHINSLELGDSAVYFCASSPYLQGQTGYTFGSGTRLTVV.